This entry concerns a single T cell receptor beta chain. Its antigen is still unknown. The primer mix had 60 Vbeta and 13 Jbeta primers. The data were produced by immunoSEQ multiplex PCR, yet TCRdb's version contains in-frame clones alone and is incomplete. The sample shows about 94,000 clones, 65% to 75% of them seen only once. This entry belongs to a study of cytomegalovirus exposure and HLA in healthy donors. Study-level points and caveats: Later analysis demonstrated an association between a missense DCLRE1C variant and TCR beta V- and J-gene trimming.

The CDR3 length is 14 residues. CDR1 and CDR2 from the germline V gene are SQVTM and ANQGSEA. J gave up 3 bases and V 4 bases, and 6 bases lay outside the gene matches. The sequencing input was PBMCs. The source is a man aged 30 to 45 in good health and CMV-seropositive. The chain has TRBV29-1 and TRBJ1-5; 7 positions agree with TRBD1. The CDR3 reads CSVGEGQINQPQHF. The CDR3, as DNA: TGCAGCGTTGGTGAGGGACAGATCAATCAGCCCCAGCATTTT. Full variable domain (remainder filled in from reference TRBV29-1 and TRBJ1-5): SAVISQKPSRDICQRGTSLTIQCQVDSQVTMMFWYRQQPGQSLTLIATANQGSEATYESGFVIDKFPISRPNLTFSTLTVSNMSPEDSSIYLCSVGEGQINQPQHFGDGTRLSIL.